Each of the 32 T cell receptor beta chains below was sequenced from the same sample in a study of blood T cell repertoires in COVID-19. The method was immunoSEQ multiplex PCR; TCRdb's version includes in-frame clones alone and lacks a portion of them. Among 150,000 to 200,000 clones listed, less than 85% were seen once. What was sequenced was peripheral blood. These receptor sequences come from a man aged 50-60 years who had recovered from COVID-19.

The chain links TRBV27 to TRBJ1-2, with TRBD1 as a possible D gene (5 bases). Germline loops: CDR1 MNHEY, CDR2 SMNVEV (reference sequence). V lost 6 bases and J lost 4, with 12 bases in between. This CDR3 comprises 13 residues. The CDR3 protein is CASRAGQFYGYTF. The CDR3 region has the DNA TGTGCCAGCAGGGCAGGACAATTCTATGGCTACACCTTC.

V gene TRBV5-6 combines with J gene TRBJ1-4; 9 bases map to TRBD1. With 3 bases clipped from V and 7 bases from J, the junction kept 4 bases outside the gene matches. The CDR3 contains 14 residues. Germline V lookup: CDR1 SGHDT, CDR2 YYEEEE. The CDR3, as DNA: TGTGCCAGCAGCTCACAGGGGGCTGGTGAAAAACTGTTTTTT. It yields the protein CASSSQGAGEKLFF.

The chain is built from TRBV29-1 and TRBJ2-5; no clear D gene. Trimming stripped 3 bases from V and 5 bases from J, with 13 bases between. The germline CDR1 and CDR2 sequences are SQVTM and ANQGSEA. This CDR3 is built from 13 residues. The CDR3 here is CSVDFAFAETQYF. CDR3 in DNA: TGCAGCGTTGATTTCGCATTTGCGGAGACCCAGTACTTC.

The rearrangement uses TRBV14 and TRBJ1-6; D ambiguous. CDR1 is SGHDN and CDR2 is FVKESK in the germline V gene. Trimming removed 1 base from V and 5 bases from J, with 6 bases in between. This CDR3 has 14 residues. Here the CDR3 reads CASSQVTNNSPLHF. Written as DNA, the CDR3 is TGTGCCAGCAGCCAAGTTACAAATAATTCACCCCTCCACTTT.

As to this clone: This may arise from a read error, as a much more abundant clone is one base away. The same CDR3 also results from other DNA sequences found in this sample. This rearrangement joins TRBV19 to TRBJ2-2; tentative D call: TRBD1 (6 bases). From germline, CDR1 is LNHDA and CDR2 SQIVND (reference sequence). This CDR3 region has 15 residues. The germline V and J ends were trimmed by 7 bases and 8 bases, with 20 bases remaining between them. The CDR3 DNA follows: TGTGCCAGTACTGGGGGCCAGGGGTTCACTGGGGAGCTGTTTTTT. Translation: CASTGGQGFTGELFF.

The rearrangement joins TRBV5-4 to TRBJ2-6; 8 positions match TRBD2. V lost 4 bases and J lost 2; bases outside the gene matches: 8. The CDR3 is 17 residues long. The V gene's germline CDR1 is SGHNT and CDR2 YYREEE (reference sequence). CDR3 in amino acids: CASSPTAGDPGANVLTF. The CDR3 bases are TGTGCCAGCAGCCCCACAGCGGGGGATCCTGGGGCCAACGTCCTGACTTTC.

This clone was detected a few times. The chain combines TRBV30 with TRBJ2-3, with TRBD2 matching over 7 bases. Germline lookup yields CDR1 GTSNPN and CDR2 SVGIG (reference sequence). The length of the CDR3 is 13 residues. Losses at the gene ends were 2 bases for V and 1 base for J; bases not matched to a gene: 0. In DNA, the CDR3 is TGTGCCTGGAGTCTAGCGGGCACAGATACGCAGTATTTT. It is translated as CAWSLAGTDTQYF.

The chain couples TRBV5-3 to TRBJ2-5; the D is unclear. TRBV5-3 is flagged as an ORF with uncertain function. The CDR3 loop spans 14 amino acids. V lost 0 bases and J lost 1, with 7 bases in between. The CDR3 DNA sequence: TGTGCCAGAAGCTTGGATAGCAGCCAAGAGACCCAGTACTTC. This sequence encodes CARSLDSSQETQYF.

In its sample, this clone was seen once. The chain combines TRBV7-8 with TRBJ1-2; 7 positions agree with TRBD1. CDR3 length: 16 amino acids. Germline values: CDR1 SGHVS, CDR2 FQNEAQ. Germline trimming cut 5 bases from V and 4 bases from J; bases unmatched to any gene: 13. The CDR3 reads CASSLITGQTLYGYTF. CDR3 bases: TGTGCCAGCAGCCTCATAACGGGACAGACCCTCTATGGCTACACCTTC.

This clone was seen more than once but under ten times. The chain joins TRBV30 to TRBJ2-1; 10 bases map to TRBD2. CDR3 length equals 15 residues. Germline values: CDR1 GTSNPN, CDR2 SVGIG (reference sequence). The ends lost 0 bases at V and 4 bases at J; junction bases unmatched: 3. DNA for the CDR3: TGTGCCTGGAGTGTACTGACTAGCGGGTACAATGAGCAGTTCTTC. Translation gives CAWSVLTSGYNEQFF.

The rearrangement links TRBV28 to TRBJ1-2; no clear D. CDR1 and CDR2 (germline): MDHEN, SYDVKM. The CDR3 loop spans 14 amino acids. With 3 bases removed from V and 2 bases from J, the gap between germline ends came to 10 bases. DNA for the CDR3: TGTGCCAGCAGTTTTTTTCTACAGAACTATGGCTACACCTTC. Translating gives CASSFFLQNYGYTF.

The V call is TRBV7-2, the J call TRBJ2-7; D not resolved. Germline values: CDR1 SGHTA, CDR2 FQGNSA. V lost 5 bases, J lost 3 bases, and 11 bases lay in between. This CDR3 region has 13 residues. The CDR3 coding sequence is TGTGCCAGCAGCCCTACTACTAACTACGAGCAGTACTTC. Translated, it gives CASSPTTNYEQYF.

The chain combines TRBV30 with TRBJ2-3; 10 bases map to TRBD2. Germline assignment: CDR1 GTSNPN and CDR2 SVGIG (reference sequence). The CDR3 contains 15 residues. V was clipped by 3 bases and J by 5 bases; unmatched bases: 8. The CDR3 bases are TGTGCCTGGAGGCCTCTAGCGGGAGTCCGAGATACGCAGTATTTT. Its protein is CAWRPLAGVRDTQYF.

The chain carries TRBV6-4 and TRBJ1-1; D is undetermined. Germline V gives CDR1 MRHNA, CDR2 SNTAGT. This CDR3 region has 13 residues. V lost 8 bases, J lost 4 bases, and 14 bases lay in between. This CDR3 is CASEREVGTEAFF. CDR3 nucleotide sequence: TGTGCCAGCGAAAGGGAGGTGGGCACTGAAGCTTTCTTT.

The rearrangement joins TRBV7-3 to TRBJ2-7, with a possible D match to TRBD2 (5 bases). V lost 2 bases and J 5 bases, leaving 10 bases between the germline ends. The CDR3 runs 13 residues. Per germline, CDR1 SGHTA and CDR2 FQGTGA. The CDR3, as DNA: TGTGCCAGCAGCTTACTCCGGGATCACGAGCAGTACTTC. Its protein product is CASSLLRDHEQYF.

The chain links TRBV30 to TRBJ1-2, with TRBD1 matching 9 bases. This CDR3 comprises 15 residues. Germline-derived CDR1 and CDR2 are GTSNPN and SVGIG (reference sequence). V shed 2 bases, J shed 6 bases, and the junction held 10 bases outside the gene matches. CDR3 sequence (DNA): TGTGCCTGGAGTTTAACACAGGGGGCGAGGAATGGCTACACCTTC. It codes for CAWSLTQGARNGYTF. Using reference TRBV30 and TRBJ1-2 for the parts outside the CDR3, the full variable domain is SQTIHQWPATLVQPVGSPLSLECTVEGTSNPNLYWYRQAAGRGLQLLFYSVGIGQISSEVPQNLSASRPQDRQFILSSKKLLLSDSGFYLCAWSLTQGARNGYTFGSGTRLTVV.

The rearrangement joins TRBV7-2 to TRBJ2-7, with 8 positions matching TRBD1. The CDR3 has 17 amino acids. CDR1 and CDR2 (germline): SGHTA, FQGNSA. The V segment lost 5 bases and the J segment 2 bases; nucleotides outside the gene matches: 14. CDR3 amino acids: CASSAKGQGTRAYEQYF. The CDR3 DNA is TGTGCCAGCAGCGCCAAAGGACAGGGCACGCGAGCCTACGAGCAGTACTTC.

This rearrangement joins TRBV7-9 to TRBJ2-1, with TRBD2 matching 8 bases. The germline V gene encodes CDR1 SEHNR and CDR2 FQNEAQ (reference sequence). The V gene end was trimmed by 7 bases and the J gene end by 6 bases; junction bases not matched to a gene: 5. CDR3 length: 13 amino acids. The CDR3 loop is CASTRAGANEQFF. The CDR3 coding sequence is TGTGCCAGCACTCGAGCGGGAGCCAATGAGCAGTTCTTC. Supplemented by reference TRBV7-9 and TRBJ2-1, the full variable domain reads DTGVSQNPRHKITKRGQNVTFRCDPISEHNRLYWYRQTLGQGPEFLTYFQNEAQLEKSRLLSDRFSAERPKGSFSTLEIQRTEQGDSAMYLCASTRAGANEQFFGPGTRLTVL.

This clone was observed once. The chain carries TRBV6-4 and TRBJ2-1; tentatively, D is TRBD1 (5 bases). CDR3 length equals 15 residues. V was shortened by 3 bases and J by 6 bases, with 15 bases between the two germline ends. Germline V gene lookup returns CDR1 MRHNA and CDR2 SNTAGT. CDR3 amino acids: CASSEGDSRVNEQFF. The CDR3 region has the DNA TGTGCCAGCAGTGAAGGGGATTCTAGAGTCAATGAGCAGTTCTTC.

The CDR3 here is CASSVGQGGGGYTF. The CDR3 DNA is TGTGCCAGCAGCGTAGGACAGGGTGGAGGAGGCTACACCTTC. V is TRBV9 and J is TRBJ1-2; 7 bases map to TRBD1. The CDR3 runs 14 residues. Per the germline V gene, CDR1 is SGDLS and CDR2 is YYNGEE. The J segment lost 8 bases and the V segment lost 0 bases, leaving 7 bases of the junction unmatched.

This clone was detected once. The chain employs TRBV5-1 and TRBJ1-3; maybe TRBD1 (5 bases). Germline CDR1 reads SGHRS; CDR2 reads YFSETQ. This CDR3 is 15 amino acids long. V lost 4 bases to trimming and J lost 4 bases, with 15 bases between them. Written as DNA, the CDR3 is TGCGCCAGCAGCCCTGCGGGGGGGAACGGAAACACCATATATTTT. It encodes CASSPAGGNGNTIYF.

The V gene is TRBV15, the J gene TRBJ2-5, with 9 bases aligning to TRBD2. The CDR3 length is 18 residues. J lost 5 bases, V lost 0 bases, and 13 bases had no gene match. In germline, CDR1 is LNHNV, CDR2 YYDKDF (reference sequence). CDR3 sequence (DNA): TGTGCCACCAGCAGAGATTGGTCGCTAGCGGGAAACGTCGAGACCCAGTACTTC. Amino acid sequence: CATSRDWSLAGNVETQYF.

The CDR3 region is CASSQDRNSENEQYF. In DNA, the CDR3 is TGCGCCAGCAGCCAAGATCGCAATAGCGAGAACGAGCAGTACTTC. The chain has TRBV4-1 and TRBJ2-7; possible D gene TRBD2, 5 bases. From germline, CDR1 is MGHRA and CDR2 YSYEKL. The CDR3 is 15 amino acids. V gave up 0 bases and J gave up 5 bases, with 14 bases separating them.

J is TRBJ2-5 and V is TRBV6-5; D call uncertain. The CDR3 is 14 residues long. CDR1 MNHEY and CDR2 SVGAGI come from the germline V gene. V lost 0 bases to trimming and J lost 4 bases, with 9 bases between them. In DNA form, the CDR3 reads TGTGCCAGCAGTTACTCTTTCGGTTCAGAGACCCAGTACTTC. Residues: CASSYSFGSETQYF.

The CDR3 reads CASSPQGSSYNEQFF. The CDR3 DNA follows: TGTGCCAGCAGCCCGCAGGGTAGCTCCTACAATGAGCAGTTCTTC. The rearrangement joins TRBV14 to TRBJ2-1; weak D call: TRBD1 (5 bases). Trimming shortened V by 4 bases and J by 0 bases, and 10 bases separated the two germline ends. The V gene's germline CDR1 is SGHDN and CDR2 FVKESK. CDR3 length: 15 residues.

The chain combines TRBV28 with TRBJ1-1; D is unresolved. Trimming took 3 bases from V and 1 from J, leaving 9 bases between them. From germline, CDR1 is MDHEN and CDR2 SYDVKM. CDR3 length: 14 residues. Here the CDR3 reads CASSLLAGNTEAFF. The CDR3 bases are TGTGCCAGCAGTTTGTTGGCAGGGAACACTGAAGCTTTCTTT. Full variable domain (remainder filled in from reference TRBV28 and TRBJ1-1): DVKVTQSSRYLVKRTGEKVFLECVQDMDHENMFWYRQDPGLGLRLIYFSYDVKMKEKGDIPEGYSVSREKKERFSLILESASTNQTSMYLCASSLLAGNTEAFFGQGTRLTVV.

CDR3 protein: CASSEVGQDYYEQYF. The CDR3 nucleotides are TGTGCCAGCAGTGAAGTCGGGCAGGACTACTACGAGCAGTACTTC. The chain joins TRBV6-1 to TRBJ2-7; a weak D match, TRBD2 (6 bases). CDR1 is MNHNS and CDR2 is SASEGT in the germline V gene. Trimming left V 1 base short and J 3 bases short, with 13 bases between. The CDR3 totals 15 residues.

The chain recombines TRBV18 with TRBJ2-7; 8 nucleotides align to TRBD1. The CDR3 contains 12 residues. V trimming: 6 bases; J trimming: 7 bases; junction bases outside the gene matches: 5. Germline CDR1 is KGHSH and CDR2 is LQKENI. CDR3 loop: CASSQGAWEQYF. In DNA form, the CDR3 reads TGTGCCAGCTCGCAGGGGGCCTGGGAGCAGTACTTC.

The chain combines TRBV5-1 with TRBJ2-3; TRBD2 might be the D (5 bases). CDR1 SGHRS and CDR2 YFSETQ come from the germline V gene. The CDR3 loop spans 14 amino acids. Trimming removed 3 bases at V and 4 bases at J, with 12 bases between. The CDR3 region has the DNA TGCGCCAGCAGCTCGGGATTTAGTTCAGATACGCAGTATTTT. It codes for CASSSGFSSDTQYF.

Here the CDR3 reads CASSPLREQFF. CDR3 in DNA: TGTGCCAGCAGTCCCCTGAGAGAGCAGTTCTTC. The chain has TRBV6-2 or TRBV6-3 and TRBJ2-1; D is unclear. The CDR3 runs to 11 residues. Germline values: CDR1 MNHEY, CDR2 SVGEGT. Trimming cost V 5 bases and J 10 bases, with 9 bases left between them.

This clone has just a few counts. V usage is TRBV7-3 and J usage is TRBJ1-1; D not certain. V was shortened by 3 bases and J by 3 bases, with 8 bases between the two germline ends. This CDR3 is 13 amino acids long. CDR1 and CDR2 from the germline V gene are SGHTA and FQGTGA. CDR3 nucleotides: TGTGCCAGCAGCTTTCAGGATTACACTGAAGCTTTCTTT. It specifies CASSFQDYTEAFF.

This clone was counted a single time. The chain is built from TRBV5-1 and TRBJ2-3; no definite D call. Deletions cut 4 bases from V and 2 bases from J, with 11 bases between. Germline V gene sequence: CDR1 SGHRS, CDR2 YFSETQ. The CDR3 runs to 14 residues. The CDR3 protein is CASSRSVSTDTQYF. CDR3 nucleotides: TGCGCCAGCAGCCGAAGCGTTTCCACAGATACGCAGTATTTT.